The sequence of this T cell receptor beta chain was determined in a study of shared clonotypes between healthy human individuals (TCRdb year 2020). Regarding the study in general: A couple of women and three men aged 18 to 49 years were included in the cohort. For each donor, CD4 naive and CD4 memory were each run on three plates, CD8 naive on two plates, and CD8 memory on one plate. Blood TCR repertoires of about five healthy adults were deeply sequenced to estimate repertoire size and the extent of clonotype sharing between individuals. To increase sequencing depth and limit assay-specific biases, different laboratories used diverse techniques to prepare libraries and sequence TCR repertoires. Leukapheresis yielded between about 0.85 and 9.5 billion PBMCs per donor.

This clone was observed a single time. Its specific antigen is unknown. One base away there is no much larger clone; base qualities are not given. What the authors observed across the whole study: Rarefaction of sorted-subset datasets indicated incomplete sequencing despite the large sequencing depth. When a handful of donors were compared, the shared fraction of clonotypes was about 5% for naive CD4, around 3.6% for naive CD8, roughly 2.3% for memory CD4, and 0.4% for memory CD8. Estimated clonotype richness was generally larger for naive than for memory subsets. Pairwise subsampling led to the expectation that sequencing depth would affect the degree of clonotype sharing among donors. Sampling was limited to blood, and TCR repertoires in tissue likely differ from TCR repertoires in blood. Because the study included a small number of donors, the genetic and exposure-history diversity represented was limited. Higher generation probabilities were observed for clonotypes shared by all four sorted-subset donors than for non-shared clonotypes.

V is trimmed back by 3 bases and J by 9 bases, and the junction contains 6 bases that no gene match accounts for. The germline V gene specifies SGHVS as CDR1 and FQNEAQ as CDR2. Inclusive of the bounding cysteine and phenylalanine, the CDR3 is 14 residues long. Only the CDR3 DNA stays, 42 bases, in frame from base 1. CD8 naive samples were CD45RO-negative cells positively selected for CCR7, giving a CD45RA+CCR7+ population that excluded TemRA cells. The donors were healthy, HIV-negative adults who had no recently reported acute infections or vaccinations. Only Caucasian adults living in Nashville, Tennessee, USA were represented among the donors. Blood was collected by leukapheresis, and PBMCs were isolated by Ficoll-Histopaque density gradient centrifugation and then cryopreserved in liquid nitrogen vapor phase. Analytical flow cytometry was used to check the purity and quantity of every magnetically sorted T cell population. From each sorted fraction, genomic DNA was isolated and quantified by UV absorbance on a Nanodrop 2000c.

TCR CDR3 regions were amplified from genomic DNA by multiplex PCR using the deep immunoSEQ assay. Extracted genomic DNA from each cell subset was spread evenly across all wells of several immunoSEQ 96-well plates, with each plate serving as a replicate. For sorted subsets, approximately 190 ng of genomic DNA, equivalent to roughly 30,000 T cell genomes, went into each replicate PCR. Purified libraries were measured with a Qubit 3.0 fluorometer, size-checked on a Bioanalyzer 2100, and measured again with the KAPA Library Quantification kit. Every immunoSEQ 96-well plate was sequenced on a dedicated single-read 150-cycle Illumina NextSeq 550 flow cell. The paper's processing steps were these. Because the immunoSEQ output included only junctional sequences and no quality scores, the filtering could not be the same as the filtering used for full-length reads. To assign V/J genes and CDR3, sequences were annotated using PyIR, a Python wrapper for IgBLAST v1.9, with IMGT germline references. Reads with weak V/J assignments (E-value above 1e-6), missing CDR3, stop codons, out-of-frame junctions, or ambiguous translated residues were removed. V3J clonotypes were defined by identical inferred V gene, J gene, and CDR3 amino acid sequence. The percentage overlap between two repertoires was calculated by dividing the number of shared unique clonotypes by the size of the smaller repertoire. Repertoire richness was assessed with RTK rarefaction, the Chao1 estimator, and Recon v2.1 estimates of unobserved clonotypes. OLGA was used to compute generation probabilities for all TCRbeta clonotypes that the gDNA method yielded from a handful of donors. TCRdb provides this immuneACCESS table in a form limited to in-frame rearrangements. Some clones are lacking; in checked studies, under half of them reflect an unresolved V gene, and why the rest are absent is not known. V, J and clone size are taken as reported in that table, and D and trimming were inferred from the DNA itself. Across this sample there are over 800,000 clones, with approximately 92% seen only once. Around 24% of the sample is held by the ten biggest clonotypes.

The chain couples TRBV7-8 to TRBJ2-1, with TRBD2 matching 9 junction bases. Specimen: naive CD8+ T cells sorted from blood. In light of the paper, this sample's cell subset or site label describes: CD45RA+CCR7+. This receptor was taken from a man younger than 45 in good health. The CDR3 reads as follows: CASSFSSGIGEQFF. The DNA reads TGTGCCAGCAGCTTCTCTAGCGGGATAGGTGAGCAGTTCTTC.